This T cell receptor (beta chain) was sequenced for a study of blood T cell repertoires in COVID-19. In the study overall: Both acute and convalescent COVID-19 samples were obtained from the United States, Italy and Spain. Sources were T cells, B-cell-depleted T cells, or PBMCs; the material itself was cDNA or gDNA.

In the study's own analysis: Counts of nucleated cells, estimated from reference gene primer amplification, were obtained. Only in-frame clones appear in the TCRdb table, and some are missing; sequencing was by immunoSEQ multiplex PCR. That table furnishes V, J and clone size, whereas the DNA furnished D and trimming. The table records roughly 200,000 clones, more than 75% of them present only once. There are 13 residues in the CDR3. J was trimmed by 6 bases and V by 4 bases; bases with no gene match: 6. Germline V CDR1 and CDR2: SGHNT, YYREEE (reference sequence). The rearrangement joins TRBV5-4 to TRBJ1-1; 7 positions agree with TRBD1. Material for sequencing was peripheral blood. The origin of this receptor is an elderly man with acute or convalescent COVID-19. CDR3: CASSARGSAEAFF. The CDR3 region has the DNA TGTGCCAGCAGCGCCAGGGGGAGTGCTGAAGCTTTCTTT.